The 13 T cell receptor beta chains reported below all come from one sample, sequenced in a study of T cell changes during pregnancy in multiple sclerosis. TCRdb's copy holds only in-frame clones and misses some; the assay was immunoSEQ multiplex PCR. Of some 80,000 clones listed, around 94% are singletons. The specimen comprised CD4+ T cells from peripheral blood mononuclear cells, sampled after pregnancy. These receptors all come from a female donor with multiple sclerosis, enrolled in a pregnancy study.

The gene calls are TRBV4-1 and TRBJ2-3; 10 bases fit TRBD2. The V gene end was trimmed by 3 bases and the J gene end by 1 base; junction bases not matched to a gene: 4. Germline V gene lookup returns CDR1 MGHRA and CDR2 YSYEKL. The CDR3 runs 16 residues. Here the CDR3 reads CASSQAGTSGTDTQYF. For the CDR3, the DNA is TGCGCCAGCAGCCAGGCCGGGACTAGCGGCACAGATACGCAGTATTTT.

The chain uses TRBV27 and TRBJ2-2; 11 nucleotides line up with TRBD2. Germline trimming cut 6 bases from V and 7 bases from J; bases unmatched to any gene: 7. Germline values: CDR1 MNHEY, CDR2 SMNVEV (reference sequence). This CDR3 region has 15 residues. CDR3 nucleotide sequence: TGTGCCAGCAGGAGACTAGCGGGATGGGACGGGGAGCTGTTTTTT. Amino acid sequence: CASRRLAGWDGELFF.

The V gene is TRBV5-4, the J gene TRBJ2-2; D gene uncertain. The germline gives CDR1 SGHNT, CDR2 YYREEE (reference sequence). The CDR3 runs 11 residues. The germline V and J ends were trimmed by 6 bases and 2 bases, with 2 bases remaining between them. The CDR3 DNA is TGTGCCAGCACTAACACCGGGGAGCTGTTTTTT. It encodes CASTNTGELFF.

This chain uses TRBV28 with TRBJ1-3; unclear D gene. CDR1 and CDR2 from the germline V gene are MDHEN and SYDVKM. This CDR3 has 14 amino acids. Trimming stripped 6 bases from V and 2 bases from J, with 11 bases between. CDR3 loop: CASSSAATGNTIYF. The DNA of the CDR3 is TGTGCCAGCAGCTCGGCGGCCACTGGAAACACCATATATTTT.

The J gene is TRBJ2-7, the V gene TRBV19; no definite D call. There are 14 residues in the CDR3. Germline CDR1 is LNHDA and CDR2 is SQIVND (reference sequence). V lost 7 bases to trimming and J lost 0 bases, with 13 bases between them. CDR3 coding DNA: TGTGCCAGTACCTCGAACCGAGCCTCCTACGAGCAGTACTTC. Protein: CASTSNRASYEQYF.

The genes are TRBV10-3 and TRBJ1-3, with D hard to call. With 8 bases removed from V and 1 base from J, the gap between germline ends came to 9 bases. The CDR3 consists of 13 residues. Germline CDR1 ENHRY, CDR2 SYGVKD. The CDR3 coding sequence is TGTGCCATCGGCAGCGCTTCTGGAAACACCATATATTTT. Protein: CAIGSASGNTIYF.

This clone was found once. V gene TRBV5-8 combines with J gene TRBJ1-1; perhaps TRBD1 as D (6 bases). Trimming removed 2 bases at V and 1 base at J, with 15 bases between. CDR3 length equals 16 residues. The germline V gene has CDR1 SGHTS and CDR2 YDEGEE. CDR3 in DNA: TGTGCCAGCAGCTTTTCGGACAGCTTCTCGAACACTGAAGCTTTCTTT. Translating it yields CASSFSDSFSNTEAFF.

The J gene is TRBJ2-7, the V gene TRBV30; tentatively, D is TRBD1 (5 bases). Germline V gene sequence: CDR1 GTSNPN, CDR2 SVGIG (reference sequence). Trimming took off 1 base at V and 0 bases at J, with 13 bases between the two ends. This CDR3 has 15 amino acids. CDR3 region: CAWSETGISSYEQYF. CDR3 coding DNA: TGTGCCTGGAGTGAAACAGGCATCAGCTCCTACGAGCAGTACTTC.

The chain has TRBV5-1 and TRBJ2-3, with a possible D match to TRBD1 (5 bases). The germline CDR1 and CDR2 sequences are SGHRS and YFSETQ. The CDR3 covers 15 residues. The germline V and J ends were trimmed by 3 bases and 0 bases, with 11 bases remaining between them. DNA of the CDR3: TGCGCCAGCAGCTCAACAGGTGCTAGCACAGATACGCAGTATTTT. Its protein product is CASSSTGASTDTQYF.

The chain employs TRBV6-5 and TRBJ2-5; a weak D match, TRBD1 (7 bases). V was clipped by 6 bases and J by 5 bases, with 13 bases between them. CDR3 size: 13 residues. Germline V gene lookup returns CDR1 MNHEY and CDR2 SVGAGI. The CDR3 nucleotides read TGTGCCAGCAGCCAACCAGGGGGGGAGACCCAGTACTTC. This codes for CASSQPGGETQYF.

The chain carries TRBV7-2 and TRBJ2-1; 9 bases match TRBD2. CDR3 length: 16 amino acids. Trimming at V came to 6 bases and at J to 5 bases, leaving 11 bases not matched to a gene. Germline lookup yields CDR1 SGHTA and CDR2 FQGNSA. DNA for the CDR3: TGTGCCAGCAGTCTCAACAGCGGGAGGCTCCACAATGAGCAGTTCTTC. Translated, it gives CASSLNSGRLHNEQFF.

The V and J genes are TRBV2 and TRBJ2-1; 7 nucleotides line up with TRBD2. V was pared by 5 bases and J by 6 bases, with 7 bases of the junction left unmatched. This CDR3 is built from 14 residues. Germline assignment: CDR1 SNHLY and CDR2 FYNNEI. The CDR3 DNA follows: TGTGCCAGCAGTCCCGGGACTACCTTCAATGAGCAGTTCTTC. This encodes CASSPGTTFNEQFF.

The rearrangement joins TRBV18 to TRBJ2-1; D might be TRBD1 (5 bases). The V and J ends lost 1 base and 1 base respectively, with 11 bases between them. CDR1 KGHSH and CDR2 LQKENI come from the germline V gene. This CDR3 is built from 16 residues. CDR3 amino acids: CASSPLGAGSYNEQFF. The CDR3 bases are TGTGCCAGCTCACCACTAGGGGCAGGGTCCTACAATGAGCAGTTCTTC.